Following are 7 T cell receptor beta chains from one sample sequenced in a study of T cell changes during pregnancy in multiple sclerosis. Produced via immunoSEQ multiplex PCR; TCRdb's table is partial and in-frame only. This sample has around 37,000 clones, with around 93% found just once. Specimen: CD8+ T cells from peripheral blood mononuclear cells, collected before pregnancy. The receptors come from a female donor with multiple sclerosis, enrolled in a pregnancy study.

The V call is TRBV5-5, the J call TRBJ2-7; perhaps TRBD2 as D (6 bases). Trimming took off 0 bases at V and 6 bases at J, with 13 bases between the two ends. The CDR3 has 14 residues. Germline CDR1 SGHKS, CDR2 YYEKEE (reference sequence). CDR3 DNA: TGTGCCAGCAGCTTGGAGCGGGCCAGTGGCGAGCAGTACTTC. Translation: CASSLERASGEQYF.

In DNA form, the CDR3 reads TGTGCCAGCAGCTTAGTGGCAGGTCCCTACAATGAGCAGTTCTTC. Residues: CASSLVAGPYNEQFF. The rearrangement links TRBV7-2 to TRBJ2-1; D unresolved. The CDR3 spans 15 residues. The V and J ends lost 1 base and 2 bases respectively, with 9 bases between them. The germline gives CDR1 SGHTA, CDR2 FQGNSA.

The rearrangement links TRBV30 to TRBJ2-1; 7 positions agree with TRBD1. Germline CDR1 GTSNPN, CDR2 SVGIG (reference sequence). CDR3 length: 16 amino acids. Losses at the gene ends were 0 bases for V and 3 bases for J; bases not matched to a gene: 8. This CDR3 is CAWSVRRDRVYNEQFF. CDR3 sequence (DNA): TGTGCCTGGAGTGTACGGCGTGACAGGGTCTACAATGAGCAGTTCTTC. Filled out from reference TRBV30 and TRBJ2-1, the complete variable domain reads SQTIHQWPATLVQPVGSPLSLECTVEGTSNPNLYWYRQAAGRGLQLLFYSVGIGQISSEVPQNLSASRPQDRQFILSSKKLLLSDSGFYLCAWSVRRDRVYNEQFFGPGTRLTVL.

This clone was counted many times. The chain combines TRBV9 with TRBJ2-3, with 12 nucleotides matching TRBD2. Germline CDR1 SGDLS, CDR2 YYNGEE. The trim removed 4 bases at V and 4 bases at J, leaving 4 bases unmatched. This CDR3 spans 15 amino acids. DNA of the CDR3: TGTGCCAGCAGCTCTAGCGGGAGGGGGGCAGATACGCAGTATTTT. Its protein product is CASSSSGRGADTQYF.

V usage is TRBV7-8 and J usage is TRBJ2-2, with TRBD1 identical over 7 bases. Trimming cost V 2 bases and J 2 bases; bases outside gene matches: 2. Germline V gene lookup returns CDR1 SGHVS and CDR2 FQNEAQ. This CDR3 has 15 residues. The CDR3 spells CASSLRDRNTGELFF. CDR3 DNA sequence: TGTGCCAGCAGCTTACGGGACAGAAACACCGGGGAGCTGTTTTTT. Together with reference TRBV7-8 and TRBJ2-2, the CDR3 gives the full variable domain: GAGVSQSPRYKVAKRGQDVALRCDPISGHVSLFWYQQALGQGPEFLTYFQNEAQLDKSGLPSDRFFAERPEGSVSTLKIQRTQQEDSAVYLCASSLRDRNTGELFFGEGSRLTVL.

The rearrangement joins TRBV1 to TRBJ1-1. TRBV1 is termed a pseudogene. The CDR3 is made up of 14 amino acids. In nucleotides, the CDR3 is TGCACCAGCAGCCGGCGGGGGGGCGACACTGAAGCTTTCTTT. This encodes CTSSRRGGDTEAFF.

The chain couples TRBV7-2 to TRBJ1-4; 7 bases line up with TRBD1. CDR1 is SGHTA, CDR2 FQGNSA, per germline. V lost 4 bases and J lost 14; bases outside the gene matches: 13. The CDR3 loop spans 14 amino acids. The CDR3 loop reads CASSSSGGGLPLFF. CDR3 DNA sequence: TGTGCCAGCAGCTCGTCTGGAGGGGGCCTTCCCCTGTTTTTT. The variable domain in full, completed from reference TRBV7-2 and TRBJ1-4, reads GAGVSQSPSNKVTEKGKDVELRCDPISGHTALYWYRQSLGQGLEFLIYFQGNSAPDKSGLPSDRFSAERTGGSVSTLTIQRTQQEDSAVYLCASSSSGGGLPLFFGSGTQLSVL.